The TCR beta chain under discussion was sequenced for a study of cytomegalovirus exposure and HLA in healthy donors listed by TCRdb under 2017. Regarding the study in general: According to an earlier analysis of 587 of the donors, 150 million to 200 million T cells yielded over 90 million unique TCR beta sequences and 276 Gb of sequence data. An early release that covered fewer than 800 HLA-typed donors contained around 330 gigabases of sequencing data and roughly 84 million unique TCR sequences. Of the roughly 420 genotyped donors, 65% to 90% were placed in the genetic ancestry cluster associated with self-reported Caucasian donors. The study aimed to test whether signatures of past pathogen exposure could be identified by cataloging public T cell receptors. The study profiled the T cell repertoires of hundreds of subjects by immunosequencing and related them to cytomegalovirus serostatus. Along with the approximately 700-subject first cohort, a separate validation cohort of over a hundred different subjects was used. To predict cytomegalovirus infection status, the study combined high-throughput TCR immunosequencing, statistical association of individual TCRs with disease status, and machine learning. In a later analysis, previously published TCR beta repertoires from fewer than 750 donors were re-analyzed and high-resolution HLA genotyping was added so that TCR occurrence patterns could be studied. Rather than using new phenotypic data, the later analysis identified candidate immune exposures from TCR beta sequences and from how often those sequences occurred across donors. To decide whether each TCR beta V gene segment behaved as functional or pseudogenic, an earlier analysis of over 500 of the donors relied on high-throughput TCR beta sequencing. Alongside the repertoire data, information on donor age, sex, ethnicity and CMV serostatus was compiled. A later genetic analysis used genome-wide SNP genotypes for about 65% of the 666 donors, treating that subset as a discovery cohort. All discovery cohort repertoires had been generated on a single sequencing platform. HLA typing included class I and class II loci at four-digit resolution. Typing coverage varied by locus: roughly 629-640 donors for A, B, C, DRB1 and DQB1; roughly 560 for DQA1; some 610 for DPA1; around 450 for DPB1. About five DR-DQ haplotypes were treated as single units for association and clustering because of strong linkage in the cohort. On average, around 200,000 unique TCR beta nucleotide sequences were sequenced per donor among several hundred genotyped donors of the cohort, with roughly 18% of those sequences being non-productive.

To prepare the library, the immunoSEQ multiplex PCR assay was applied. For the multiplex PCR, a mixture combining 60 forward primers for TCR Vbeta segments and 13 reverse primers for TCR Jbeta segments was used. A multiplex PCR assay on genomic DNA amplified the CDR3 region of rearranged TCR beta genes. The Illumina HiSeq System was used to sequence the amplified TCR beta libraries as 87-base-pair reads. The original pipeline was this. In a later analysis, tens of millions of unique TCR beta chains were counted across the roughly 700 repertoires, and approximately 11 million of these chains were shared by at least two donors. To remove PCR and sequencing errors, raw reads were error-corrected and collapsed into unique sequences using a nearest-neighbor algorithm that merged closely related sequences. To assign V, D and J gene segments, CDR3 sequences were aligned to IMGT reference sequences. For a sequence to be retained, at least a six-nucleotide match to both a V gene segment and a J gene segment was required. Rearrangements were classified as productive when the CDR3 lacked stop codons and remained in frame with V and J, and all other rearrangements were classified as non-productive. CDR3 was defined according to IMGT convention as the region running from the second conserved V-encoded cysteine to the conserved J-encoded phenylalanine. The earlier analysis of roughly 590 of the donors excluded sequences that lacked an unambiguous match to a single V gene segment. In an earlier analysis of almost 600 of the donors, a V segment was called functional when productive rearrangements were above 56.7%, and segregating when the standard deviation between donors exceeded 5%. A statistical classification framework was built to diagnose cytomegalovirus status from the catalog of TCR beta chain sequences. In a later analysis, V and J genes were assigned by comparing TCR nucleotide sequences against IMGT/GENE-DB human TR gene sequences. The TCRdist pipeline was used in a later analysis to assign CDR3 sequences and most-parsimonious VDJ recombination scenarios. In a later analysis, each TCR beta chain was defined by its CDR3 amino acid sequence together with its V-gene family, and reads lacking a unique V-gene family were excluded. A later analysis removed roughly 590 highly shared, low-generation-probability nucleotide sequences to deal with suspected cross-contamination and a sequencing artifact. A later analysis calculated a clonal expansion index for each public chain from normalized within-repertoire ranks of inferred template counts. In a later analysis, generation probabilities were computed with a VDJ recombination model fitted to out-of-frame rearrangements, and the resulting probabilities were checked against IGoR. In a later analysis, TCR-TCR, TCR-HLA and TCR-CMV co-occurrence was scored with hypergeometric tests, and a repertoire-size bias correction was applied to TCR pairs. False discovery rates were estimated in a later analysis by permuting HLA or CMV assignments 20 times. In a later analysis, co-occurring TCRs were grouped with DBSCAN, and TCRdist sequence similarity was added when clustering was performed within HLA-allele-positive subsets. Repertoires with fewer than 30,000 or more than 120,000 public chains, plus five repertoires with anomalous nucleotide sharing, were excluded from co-occurrence clustering. Held by TCRdb, this immuneACCESS table contains in-frame sequences only and omits some clones. Under half of the omission traces to an unresolved V gene where checked; the cause of the rest is unknown. The V and J calls and the clone size are those of that table, but D and trimming were determined from the DNA. This sample is represented by around 200,000 clones; just over 75% of them were singletons. The ten top clones hold around 2.8% of the sample.

Comments on this clone: Its antigen has not been determined. No clone much larger than this one lies a single base away; base qualities are absent.

The full study reports these points: Because HLA typing was missing for some donors at each locus, association tests included only the typed subset. When HLA alleles, especially DR and DQ, strongly co-occurred, attributing TCR associations to individual alleles was difficult. V-gene and J-gene trimming of TCR beta chains was associated with a missense DCLRE1C variant in a later genetic analysis, and the association was replicated in an independent cohort. In vitro tests confirmed that three of the cytomegalovirus-associated TCR beta chains recognize cytomegalovirus antigens. A later genetic analysis reported fewer N-insertions in productive TCRs among donors in an Asian-associated ancestry cluster than the roughly 700-donor mean. Fewer than 20 rarely observed V segments, including chromosome 9 orphons, were excluded from the earlier analysis of several hundred of the donors because counts were too low. In this cohort, only TCR beta chains were sequenced, and detectable features were limited by the absence of alpha or paired-chain data. A further reported finding was that TCR beta sequences accurately predicted the HLA-A and HLA-B alleles for most subjects in the first cohort. In both the original and validation cohorts, the classifier was reported to diagnose cytomegalovirus status with high specificity and sensitivity. It was suggested by the authors that the approach could potentially be generalized to other disease states and immunological phenotypes. According to a later analysis, most CMV-associated TCR beta chains appeared to be HLA-restricted, and the HLA associations seemed to be driven largely by CMV exposure. Across donors, most TCR sequences were observed very rarely, whereas some public TCRs were present in many individuals. Immune exposure information for the cohort was limited to CMV serostatus. Some IMGT-functional V segments, including TRBV6-2 and TRBV6-3, could not be told apart with the 87-base-pair reads, so those segments were excluded. An earlier analysis of 587 of the donors showed that most TCR beta V segments appeared in productive rearrangements either about 87% or about 30% of the time, which broadly matched IMGT annotations. A total of roughly 160 TCR beta chains were listed by the study as associated with cytomegalovirus. According to a later analysis, parvovirus B19, influenza, CMV and Epstein-Barr virus appeared linked to several top co-occurrence clusters. Correlated functional status among segregating V segments might be attributable to linkage disequilibrium, but an unknown experimental factor could not be ruled out. A later analysis associated 16,951 TCR beta sequences with specific HLA alleles at a false discovery rate of 0.05. Presence/absence analyses assumed roughly uniform sequencing depth across donors, an assumption that may not hold. The sequencing pipeline was judged likely to have produced a cluster of highly shared sequence variants as a technical artifact. Compared with equally common non-associated chains, HLA-associated TCR beta chains in a later analysis were more clonally expanded and had lower generation probabilities. In a later analysis, TCR association rates were found to vary across HLA loci, with the most associated TCRs seen for DRB1 alleles and the fewest for HLA-C alleles.

The cohort comprised several hundred healthy bone marrow donors. At the time of sampling, every cohort member was nominally healthy, though immune exposures that went unrecorded were likely present. The donor was CMV seropositive and belonged to the group of some 290 seropositive cohort members. Each donor provided a peripheral blood sample, and peripheral blood mononuclear cells were used for TCR beta sequencing. Genomic DNA extraction from the blood cell samples was performed with the Qiagen DNeasy Blood Extraction Kit. V gives up 3 bases and J gives up 6 bases, and the segment between their germline ends measures 20 bases. The CDR1 and CDR2 encoded by the germline V gene (reference sequence) are SEHNR and FQNEAQ. Spanning cysteine to phenylalanine, the CDR3 consists of 16 amino acids. The sequence is cut down to CDR3 DNA, 48 bases in frame from base 1.

This TCR came from an older woman in good health and CMV-seropositive. Sequencing was carried out using PBMCs. The rearrangement joined TRBV7-9 to TRBJ1-2, with the D gene not confidently named. The nucleotide sequence reads TGTGCCAGCAGCTTCGCTTATGCCAGGCCCCGCGATGGCTACACCTTC. It encodes CASSFAYARPRDGYTF. The entire variable domain, with the stretches around the CDR3 drawn from the reference TRBV7-9 and TRBJ1-2 proteins, is DTGVSQNPRHKITKRGQNVTFRCDPISEHNRLYWYRQTLGQGPEFLTYFQNEAQLEKSRLLSDRFSAERPKGSFSTLEIQRTEQGDSAMYLCASSFAYARPRDGYTFGSGTRLTVV.